Here is one T cell receptor (beta chain) with its context. Clones were read by immunoSEQ multiplex PCR, and TCRdb kept only the in-frame ones, dropping some. This table holds 300,000 to 400,000 clones, 90% to 95% found once. Germline V lookup: CDR1 ENHRY, CDR2 SYGVKD. The V gene end was trimmed by 4 bases and the J gene end by 6 bases; junction bases not matched to a gene: 11. The CDR3 is 17 amino acids. This record belongs to a study of Ad26.COV2.S vaccination and SARS-CoV-2 variants. This receptor was obtained from a human donor who had recovered from COVID-19. The sequences come from peripheral blood, collected after recovery from COVID-19. The rearrangement uses TRBV10-3 and TRBJ2-1, with 11 bases fitting TRBD2. The CDR3 DNA reads TGTGCCATCAGTGGACGCCCTAGCGGGGGGCCCGGCAATGAGCAGTTCTTC. Protein product: CAISGRPSGGPGNEQFF.